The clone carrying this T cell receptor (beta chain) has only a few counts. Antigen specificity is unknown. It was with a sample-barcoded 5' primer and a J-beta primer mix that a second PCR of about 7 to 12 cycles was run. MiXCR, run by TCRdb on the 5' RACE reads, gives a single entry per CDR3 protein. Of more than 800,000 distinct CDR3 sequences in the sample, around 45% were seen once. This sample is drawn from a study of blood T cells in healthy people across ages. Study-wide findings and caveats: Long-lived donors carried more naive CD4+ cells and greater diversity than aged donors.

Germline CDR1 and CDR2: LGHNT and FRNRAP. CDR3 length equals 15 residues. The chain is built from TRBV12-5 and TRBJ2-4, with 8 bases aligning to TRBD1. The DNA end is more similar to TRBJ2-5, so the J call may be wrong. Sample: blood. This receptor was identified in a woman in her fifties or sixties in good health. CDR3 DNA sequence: TGTGCTAGTGGTTTGGGGACAGGGACCATGGAGACCCAGTACTTC. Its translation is CASGLGTGTMETQYF.